This T cell receptor (beta chain) was sequenced for a study of blood T cell repertoires in COVID-19. The V end lost 3 bases, the J end lost 11 bases, and 11 bases lay between the germline ends. From germline, CDR1 is SGHRS and CDR2 YFSETQ. The CDR3 is 11 amino acids. In the authors' workflow: Estimates of nucleated cell counts were drawn from the amplification of reference gene primers. Clones were sequenced by immunoSEQ multiplex PCR, and TCRdb holds only the in-frame ones, with some missing. V and J calls plus clone size are reproduced from that table; the DNA served to infer D and trimming. In the table there are approximately 150,000 clones, about 81% of which are singletons. This clone is a singleton in its sample.

The chain couples TRBV5-1 to TRBJ1-1; D is perhaps TRBD1 (6 bases). The TCR was taken from a man aged 60 to 75 with active or convalescent COVID-19. Sequencing used peripheral blood. CDR3 residues: CASSWGREAFF. Written as DNA, the CDR3 is TGCGCCAGCAGCTGGGGGCGCGAGGCTTTCTTT.